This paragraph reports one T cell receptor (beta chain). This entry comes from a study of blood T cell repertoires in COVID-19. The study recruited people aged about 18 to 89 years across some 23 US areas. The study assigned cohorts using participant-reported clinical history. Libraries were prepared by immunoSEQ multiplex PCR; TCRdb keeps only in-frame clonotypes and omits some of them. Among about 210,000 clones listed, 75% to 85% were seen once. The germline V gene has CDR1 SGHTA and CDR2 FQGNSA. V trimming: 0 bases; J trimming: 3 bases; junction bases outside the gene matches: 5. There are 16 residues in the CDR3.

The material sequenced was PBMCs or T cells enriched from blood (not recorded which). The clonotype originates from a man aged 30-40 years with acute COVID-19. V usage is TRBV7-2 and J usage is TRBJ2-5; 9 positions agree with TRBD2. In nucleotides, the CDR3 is TGTGCCAGCAGCTTAGCACGGCTAGCGGGGAAAGAGACCCAGTACTTC. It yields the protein CASSLARLAGKETQYF.